One TCR beta chain is described in this entry. Deletions cut 4 bases from V and 8 bases from J, with 17 bases between. The CDR3 runs to 13 residues. Germline CDR1 SQVTM, CDR2 ANQGSEA. In the original processing: Counts of nucleated cells, estimated from reference gene primer amplification, were obtained. Repertoires were generated with immunoSEQ multiplex PCR, while TCRdb's copy carries only in-frame clones and drops some. V, J and clone size are taken as reported in that table, and D and trimming were inferred from the DNA itself. The top ten hold roughly 2% of the sample, which has 310,000 or so clones, roughly 90% seen once. These data come from a study of blood T cell repertoires in COVID-19. Study at large: Some COVID-19 samples were acute and others convalescent; all came from the United States, Italy and Spain.

The sequence derives from a woman aged 45-59 years who had recovered from COVID-19. The chain links TRBV29-1 to TRBJ1-2, with D tentatively TRBD1 (5 bases). Sequenced input: peripheral blood. CDR3 nucleotides: TGCAGCGTTGGGGGTTGGGATTCAGGGGGCTACACCTTC. Translating gives CSVGGWDSGGYTF. The full variable domain, rest sourced from reference TRBV29-1 and TRBJ1-2, is SAVISQKPSRDICQRGTSLTIQCQVDSQVTMMFWYRQQPGQSLTLIATANQGSEATYESGFVIDKFPISRPNLTFSTLTVSNMSPEDSSIYLCSVGGWDSGGYTFGSGTRLTVV.